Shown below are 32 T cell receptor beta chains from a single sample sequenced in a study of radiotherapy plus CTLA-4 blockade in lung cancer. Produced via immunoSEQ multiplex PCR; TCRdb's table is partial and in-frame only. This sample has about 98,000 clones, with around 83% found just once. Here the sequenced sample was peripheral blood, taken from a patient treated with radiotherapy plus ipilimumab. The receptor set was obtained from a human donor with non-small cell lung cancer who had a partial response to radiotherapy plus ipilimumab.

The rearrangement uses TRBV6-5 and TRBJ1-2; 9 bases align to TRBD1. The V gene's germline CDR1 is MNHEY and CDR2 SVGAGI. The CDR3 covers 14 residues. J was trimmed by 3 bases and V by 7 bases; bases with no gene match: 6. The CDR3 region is CASKTGGTDYGYTF. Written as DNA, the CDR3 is TGTGCCAGCAAGACAGGGGGAACAGACTATGGCTACACCTTC.

The CDR3, as DNA: TGTGCCAGCAGTTCTGCGGGAGGGCCCTTAGATACGCAGTATTTT. This encodes CASSSAGGPLDTQYF. This chain joins TRBV6-5 and TRBJ2-3, with 9 nucleotides matching TRBD2. Germline assignment: CDR1 MNHEY and CDR2 SVGAGI. This CDR3 has 15 residues. The J segment lost 5 bases and the V segment lost 4 bases, leaving 7 bases of the junction unmatched.

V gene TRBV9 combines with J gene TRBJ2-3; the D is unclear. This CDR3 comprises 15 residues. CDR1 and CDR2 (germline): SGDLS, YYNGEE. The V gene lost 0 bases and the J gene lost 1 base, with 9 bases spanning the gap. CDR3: CASSVGFQGTDTQYF. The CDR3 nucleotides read TGTGCCAGCAGCGTAGGGTTTCAGGGCACAGATACGCAGTATTTT.

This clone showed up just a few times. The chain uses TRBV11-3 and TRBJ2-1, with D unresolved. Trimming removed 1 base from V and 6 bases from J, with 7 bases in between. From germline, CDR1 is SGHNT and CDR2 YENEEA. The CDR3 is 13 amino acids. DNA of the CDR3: TGTGCCAGCAGCTTAGTTAAGAGCAATGAGCAGTTCTTC. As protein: CASSLVKSNEQFF.

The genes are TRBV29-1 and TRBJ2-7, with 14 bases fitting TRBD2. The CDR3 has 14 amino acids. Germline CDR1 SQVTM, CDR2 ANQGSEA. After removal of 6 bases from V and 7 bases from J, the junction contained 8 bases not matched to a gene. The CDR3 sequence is CSVGGLAGGWEQYF. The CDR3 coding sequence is TGCAGCGTGGGAGGACTAGCGGGAGGATGGGAGCAGTACTTC.

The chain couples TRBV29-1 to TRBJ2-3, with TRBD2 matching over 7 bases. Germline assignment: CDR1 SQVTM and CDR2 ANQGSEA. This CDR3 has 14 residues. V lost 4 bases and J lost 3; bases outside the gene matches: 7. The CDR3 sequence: CSVVGAGATDTQYF. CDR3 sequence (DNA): TGCAGCGTTGTAGGGGCGGGAGCAACAGATACGCAGTATTTT.

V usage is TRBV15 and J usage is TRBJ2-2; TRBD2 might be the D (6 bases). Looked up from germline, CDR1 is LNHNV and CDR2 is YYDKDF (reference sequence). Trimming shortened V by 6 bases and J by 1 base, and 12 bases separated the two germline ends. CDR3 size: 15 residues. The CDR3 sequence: CATRIGTLNTGELFF. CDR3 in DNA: TGTGCCACCAGGATCGGGACTCTGAACACCGGGGAGCTGTTTTTT. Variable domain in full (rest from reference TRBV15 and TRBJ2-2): DAMVIQNPRYQVTQFGKPVTLSCSQTLNHNVMYWYQQKSSQAPKLLFHYYDKDFNNEADTPDNFQSRRPNTSFCFLDIRSPGLGDTAMYLCATRIGTLNTGELFFGEGSRLTVL.

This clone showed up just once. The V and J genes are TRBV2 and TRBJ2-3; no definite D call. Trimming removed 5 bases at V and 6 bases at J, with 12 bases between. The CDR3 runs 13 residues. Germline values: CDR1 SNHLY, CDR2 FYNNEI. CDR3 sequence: CASSSAPRDTQYF. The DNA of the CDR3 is TGTGCCAGCAGTTCCGCTCCGCGGGATACGCAGTATTTT.

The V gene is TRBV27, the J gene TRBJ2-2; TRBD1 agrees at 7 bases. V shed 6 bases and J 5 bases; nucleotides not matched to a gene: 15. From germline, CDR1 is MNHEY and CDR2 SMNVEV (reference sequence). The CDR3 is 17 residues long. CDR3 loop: CASRLDRAPLGTGELFF. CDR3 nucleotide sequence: TGTGCCAGCAGGCTAGACAGGGCCCCGCTTGGAACCGGGGAGCTGTTTTTT.

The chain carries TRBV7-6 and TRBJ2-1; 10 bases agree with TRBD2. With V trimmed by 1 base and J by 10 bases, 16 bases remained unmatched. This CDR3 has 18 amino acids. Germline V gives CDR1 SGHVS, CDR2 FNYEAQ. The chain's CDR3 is CASSLVAGSKREGLEQFF. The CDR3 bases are TGTGCCAGCAGCTTAGTAGCAGGGAGCAAGCGGGAGGGCCTAGAGCAGTTCTTC.

The DNA for the CDR3 is TGTGCCAGCAGTGAGACGGCAGGGCTAAGCACAGATACGCAGTATTTT. Protein: CASSETAGLSTDTQYF. This chain joins TRBV2 and TRBJ2-3, with D tentatively TRBD1 (5 bases). This CDR3 has 16 residues. CDR1 and CDR2 (germline): SNHLY, FYNNEI. The V end lost 3 bases, the J end lost 0 bases, and 13 bases lay between the germline ends.

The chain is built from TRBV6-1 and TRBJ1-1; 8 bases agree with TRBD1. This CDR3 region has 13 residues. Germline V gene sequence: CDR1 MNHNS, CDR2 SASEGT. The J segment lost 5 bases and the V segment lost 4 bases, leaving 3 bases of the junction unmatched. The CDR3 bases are TGTGCCAGCAGTGGACAGGGGCGGACTGAAGCTTTCTTT. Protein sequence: CASSGQGRTEAFF.

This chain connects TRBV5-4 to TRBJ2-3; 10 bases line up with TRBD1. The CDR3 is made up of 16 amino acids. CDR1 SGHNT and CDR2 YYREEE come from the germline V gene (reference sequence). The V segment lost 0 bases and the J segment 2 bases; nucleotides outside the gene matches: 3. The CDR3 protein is CASSLGGTGVTDTQYF. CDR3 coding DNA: TGTGCCAGCAGCTTGGGTGGGACAGGGGTCACAGATACGCAGTATTTT. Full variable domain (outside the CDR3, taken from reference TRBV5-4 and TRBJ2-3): ETGVTQSPTHLIKTRGQQVTLRCSSQSGHNTVSWYQQALGQGPQFIFQYYREEENGRGNFPPRFSGLQFPNYSSELNVNALELDDSALYLCASSLGGTGVTDTQYFGPGTRLTVL.

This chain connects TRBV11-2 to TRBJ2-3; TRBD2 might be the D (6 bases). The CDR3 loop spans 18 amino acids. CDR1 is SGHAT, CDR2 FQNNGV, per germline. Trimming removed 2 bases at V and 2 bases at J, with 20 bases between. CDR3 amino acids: CASSLFSGAAGNTDTQYF. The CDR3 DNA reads TGTGCCAGCAGCTTATTTTCTGGGGCTGCGGGGAACACAGATACGCAGTATTTT.

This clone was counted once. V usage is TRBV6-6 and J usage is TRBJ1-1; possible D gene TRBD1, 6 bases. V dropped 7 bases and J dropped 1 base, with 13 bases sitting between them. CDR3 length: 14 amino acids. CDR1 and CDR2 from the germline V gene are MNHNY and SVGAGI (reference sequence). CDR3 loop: CASTSRTENTEAFF. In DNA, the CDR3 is TGTGCCAGCACCAGCCGGACAGAGAACACTGAAGCTTTCTTT.

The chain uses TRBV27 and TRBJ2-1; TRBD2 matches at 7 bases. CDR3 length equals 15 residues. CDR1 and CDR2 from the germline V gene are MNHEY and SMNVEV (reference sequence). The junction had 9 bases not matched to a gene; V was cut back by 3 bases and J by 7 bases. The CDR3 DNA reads TGTGCCAGCAGTTTGGGGACTAACCTAAGGAATGAGCAGTTCTTC. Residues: CASSLGTNLRNEQFF.

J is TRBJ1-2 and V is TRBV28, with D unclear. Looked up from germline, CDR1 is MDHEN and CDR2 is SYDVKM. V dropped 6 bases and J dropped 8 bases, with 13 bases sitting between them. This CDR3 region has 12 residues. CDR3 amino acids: CASSPEVRGYTF. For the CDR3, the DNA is TGTGCCAGCAGCCCAGAAGTTCGCGGCTACACCTTC.

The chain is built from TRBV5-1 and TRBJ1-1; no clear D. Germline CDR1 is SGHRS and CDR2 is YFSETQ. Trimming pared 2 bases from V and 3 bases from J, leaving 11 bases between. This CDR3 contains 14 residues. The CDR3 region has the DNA TGCGCCAGCAGCTTTCGGGGTTGGGACACTGAAGCTTTCTTT. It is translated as CASSFRGWDTEAFF. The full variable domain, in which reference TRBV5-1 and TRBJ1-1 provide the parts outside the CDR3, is KAGVTQTPRYLIKTRGQQVTLSCSPISGHRSVSWYQQTPGQGLQFLFEYFSETQRNKGNFPGRFSGRQFSNSRSEMNVSTLELGDSALYLCASSFRGWDTEAFFGQGTRLTVV.

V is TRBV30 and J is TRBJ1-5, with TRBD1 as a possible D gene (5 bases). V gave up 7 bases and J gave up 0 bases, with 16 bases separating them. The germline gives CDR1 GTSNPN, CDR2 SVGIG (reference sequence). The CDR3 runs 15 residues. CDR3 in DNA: TGTGCCTCCCCCGGGGGGGGGAATAGCAATCAGCCCCAGCATTTT. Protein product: CASPGGGNSNQPQHF.

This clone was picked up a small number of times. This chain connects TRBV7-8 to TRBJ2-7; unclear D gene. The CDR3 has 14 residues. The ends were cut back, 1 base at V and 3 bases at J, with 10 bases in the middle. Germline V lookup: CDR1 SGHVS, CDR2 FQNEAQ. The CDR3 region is CASSLGGSDYEQYF. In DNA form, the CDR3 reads TGTGCCAGCAGCTTAGGAGGTTCGGACTACGAGCAGTACTTC.

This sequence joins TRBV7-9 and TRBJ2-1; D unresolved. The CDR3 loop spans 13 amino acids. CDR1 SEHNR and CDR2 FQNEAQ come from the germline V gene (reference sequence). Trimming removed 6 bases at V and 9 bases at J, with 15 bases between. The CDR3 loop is CASSSTSLGEQFF. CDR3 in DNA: TGTGCCAGCAGTTCCACTTCCCTCGGTGAGCAGTTCTTC. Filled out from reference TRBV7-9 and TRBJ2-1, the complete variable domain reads DTGVSQNPRHKITKRGQNVTFRCDPISEHNRLYWYRQTLGQGPEFLTYFQNEAQLEKSRLLSDRFSAERPKGSFSTLEIQRTEQGDSAMYLCASSSTSLGEQFFGPGTRLTVL.

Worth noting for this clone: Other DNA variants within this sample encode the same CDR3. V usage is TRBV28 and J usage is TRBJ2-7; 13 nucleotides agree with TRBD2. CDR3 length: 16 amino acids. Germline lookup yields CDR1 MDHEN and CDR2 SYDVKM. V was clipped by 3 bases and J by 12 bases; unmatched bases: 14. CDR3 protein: CASSFARGLAGLPLYF. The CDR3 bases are TGTGCCAGCAGTTTCGCTAGGGGACTAGCGGGATTGCCACTGTACTTC.

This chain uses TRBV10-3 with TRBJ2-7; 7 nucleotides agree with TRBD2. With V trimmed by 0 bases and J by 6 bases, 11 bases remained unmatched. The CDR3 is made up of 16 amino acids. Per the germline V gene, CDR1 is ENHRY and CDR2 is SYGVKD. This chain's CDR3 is CAISESRGKYVSEQYF. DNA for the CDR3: TGTGCCATCAGTGAGTCGCGGGGGAAGTACGTAAGCGAGCAGTACTTC.

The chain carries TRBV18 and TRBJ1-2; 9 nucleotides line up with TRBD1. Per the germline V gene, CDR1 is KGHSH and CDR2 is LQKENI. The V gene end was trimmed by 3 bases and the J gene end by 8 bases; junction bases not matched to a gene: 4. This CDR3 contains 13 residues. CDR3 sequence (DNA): TGTGCCAGCTCACCCACAGGGGGCGTAGGCTACACCTTC. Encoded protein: CASSPTGGVGYTF.

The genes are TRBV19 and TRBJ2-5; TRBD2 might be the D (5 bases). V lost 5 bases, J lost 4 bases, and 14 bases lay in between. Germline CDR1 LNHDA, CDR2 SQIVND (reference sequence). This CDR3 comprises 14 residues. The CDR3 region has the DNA TGTGCCAGTAGTTCCGGGGTATTGGGAGAGACCCAGTACTTC. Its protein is CASSSGVLGETQYF. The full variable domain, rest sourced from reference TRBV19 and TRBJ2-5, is DGGITQSPKYLFRKEGQNVTLSCEQNLNHDAMYWYRQDPGQGLRLIYYSQIVNDFQKGDIAEGYSVSREKKESFPLTVTSAQKNPTAFYLCASSSGVLGETQYFGPGTRLLVL.

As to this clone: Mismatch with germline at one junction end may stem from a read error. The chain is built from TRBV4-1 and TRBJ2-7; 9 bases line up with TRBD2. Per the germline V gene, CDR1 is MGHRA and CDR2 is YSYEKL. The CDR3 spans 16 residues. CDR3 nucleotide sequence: TGTGCCAGCAGTCCCCTGACTAGCGGTCCTGCTTTCGAGCAGTACTTC. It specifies CASSPLTSGPAFEQYF.

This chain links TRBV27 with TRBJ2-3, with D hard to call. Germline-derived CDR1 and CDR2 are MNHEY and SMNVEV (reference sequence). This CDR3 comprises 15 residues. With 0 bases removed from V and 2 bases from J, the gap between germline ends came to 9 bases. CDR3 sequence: CASSLSRRSTDTQYF. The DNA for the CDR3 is TGTGCCAGCAGTTTATCGCGCAGGTCCACAGATACGCAGTATTTT.

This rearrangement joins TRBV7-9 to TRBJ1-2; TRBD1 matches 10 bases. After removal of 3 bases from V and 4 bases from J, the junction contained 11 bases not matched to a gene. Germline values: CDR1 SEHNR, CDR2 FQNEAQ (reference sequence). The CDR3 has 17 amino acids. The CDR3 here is CASSFSGGTGVFYGYTF. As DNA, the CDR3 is TGTGCCAGCAGCTTCTCAGGTGGGACAGGGGTCTTCTATGGCTACACCTTC. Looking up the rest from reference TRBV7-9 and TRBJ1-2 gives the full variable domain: DTGVSQNPRHKITKRGQNVTFRCDPISEHNRLYWYRQTLGQGPEFLTYFQNEAQLEKSRLLSDRFSAERPKGSFSTLEIQRTEQGDSAMYLCASSFSGGTGVFYGYTFGSGTRLTVV.

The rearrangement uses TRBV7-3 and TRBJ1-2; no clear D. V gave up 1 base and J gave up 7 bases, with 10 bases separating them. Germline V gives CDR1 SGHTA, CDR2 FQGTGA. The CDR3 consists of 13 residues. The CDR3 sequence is CASSLSWRSGYTF. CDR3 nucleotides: TGTGCCAGCAGCTTAAGTTGGCGGTCTGGCTACACCTTC.

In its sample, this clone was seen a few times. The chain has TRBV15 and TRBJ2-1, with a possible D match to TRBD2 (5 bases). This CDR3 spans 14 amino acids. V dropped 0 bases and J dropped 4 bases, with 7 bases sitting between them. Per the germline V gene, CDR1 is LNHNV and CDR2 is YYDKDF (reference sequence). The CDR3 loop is CATSREREYNEQFF. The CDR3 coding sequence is TGTGCCACCAGCAGAGAGAGGGAGTACAATGAGCAGTTCTTC.

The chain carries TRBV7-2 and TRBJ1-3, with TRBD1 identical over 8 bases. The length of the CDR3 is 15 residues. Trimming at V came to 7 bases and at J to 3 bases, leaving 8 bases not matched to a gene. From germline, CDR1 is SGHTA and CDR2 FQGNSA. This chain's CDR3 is CASIVTGGGGNTIYF. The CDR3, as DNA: TGTGCCAGCATCGTAACAGGGGGTGGTGGAAACACCATATATTTT.

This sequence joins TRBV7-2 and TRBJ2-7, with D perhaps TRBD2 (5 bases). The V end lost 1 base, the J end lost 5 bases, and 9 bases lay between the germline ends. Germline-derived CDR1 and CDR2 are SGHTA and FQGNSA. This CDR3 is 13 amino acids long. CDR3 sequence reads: CASSLGPRDEQYF. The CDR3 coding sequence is TGTGCCAGCAGCTTAGGTCCGAGGGACGAGCAGTACTTC. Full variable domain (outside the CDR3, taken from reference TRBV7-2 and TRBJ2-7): GAGVSQSPSNKVTEKGKDVELRCDPISGHTALYWYRQSLGQGLEFLIYFQGNSAPDKSGLPSDRFSAERTGGSVSTLTIQRTQQEDSAVYLCASSLGPRDEQYFGPGTRLTVT.